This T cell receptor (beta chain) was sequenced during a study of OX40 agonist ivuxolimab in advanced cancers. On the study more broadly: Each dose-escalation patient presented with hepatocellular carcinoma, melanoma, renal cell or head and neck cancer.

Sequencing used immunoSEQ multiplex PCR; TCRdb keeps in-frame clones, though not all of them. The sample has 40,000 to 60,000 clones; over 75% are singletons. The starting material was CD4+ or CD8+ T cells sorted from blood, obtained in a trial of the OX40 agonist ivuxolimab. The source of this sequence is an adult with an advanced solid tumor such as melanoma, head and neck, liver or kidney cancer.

CDR3 DNA: TGTGCCAGCAGCTCAAAGGACAGGGGCTACGAGCAGTACTTC. Residues: CASSSKDRGYEQYF. The J gene is TRBJ2-5, the V gene TRBV7-9, with TRBD1 matching 9 bases. The end of the DNA fits TRBJ2-7 better, so the J call may be wrong. CDR1 and CDR2 from the germline V gene are SEHNR and FQNEAQ (reference sequence). This CDR3 has 14 residues.